The entry that follows covers one TCR beta chain sequence. This record comes from a study of Ad26.COV2.S vaccination and SARS-CoV-2 variants. The method was immunoSEQ multiplex PCR; TCRdb's version includes in-frame clones alone and lacks a portion of them. The sample lists 97,000 or so clones; around 82% were seen once. Germline V CDR1 and CDR2: SGHAT, FQDESV (reference sequence). This CDR3 has 12 residues. V was pared by 7 bases and J by 10 bases, with 9 bases of the junction left unmatched. The chain joins TRBV11-1 to TRBJ1-1; 7 nucleotides agree with TRBD1. The clonotype was recovered from a human donor who had recovered from COVID-19. The material was peripheral blood, obtained after recovery from COVID-19. The CDR3 nucleotides read TGTGCCAGCACGGGGACCACAGGGGTAGCTTTCTTT. Translated, it gives CASTGTTGVAFF.